The present T cell receptor beta chain was sequenced within a study of T cells after posttransplantation cyclophosphamide. CDR3 length: 12 residues. Germline CDR1 and CDR2: SGHDN and FVKESK. V was trimmed by 3 bases and J by 10 bases, leaving 9 bases between them. TCRdb keeps only in-frame clones here, not all; method: immunoSEQ multiplex PCR. The table lists around 25,000 clones, with no singletons. This clone appeared many times. The TCR sequence derives from a woman aged 60-75 years in good health, CMV-negative, and a related stem cell transplant donor. The J gene is TRBJ1-4, the V gene TRBV14; no definite D call. Sequenced sample: PBMCs. The DNA for the CDR3 is TGTGCCAGCAGCCAGGCCCTTGGAAAACTGTTTTTT. Its protein product is CASSQALGKLFF.